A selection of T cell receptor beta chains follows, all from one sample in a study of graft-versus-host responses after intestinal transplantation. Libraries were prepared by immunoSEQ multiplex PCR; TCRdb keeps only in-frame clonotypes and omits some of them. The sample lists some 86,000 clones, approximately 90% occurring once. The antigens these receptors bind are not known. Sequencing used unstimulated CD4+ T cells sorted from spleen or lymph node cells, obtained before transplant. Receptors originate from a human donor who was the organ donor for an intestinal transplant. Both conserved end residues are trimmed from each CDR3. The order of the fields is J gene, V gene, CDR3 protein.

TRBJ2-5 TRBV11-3 ASSPGLAGGPQETQY
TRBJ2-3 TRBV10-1 ASGRDARDTDTQY
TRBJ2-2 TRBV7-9 ASSWGLVGGELF
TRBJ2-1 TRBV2 ASRVGGDEQF
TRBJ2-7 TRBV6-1 ASSRDTYEQY
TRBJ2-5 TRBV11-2 ASSLSLTGSGGGQTQY
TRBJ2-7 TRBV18 ASATGINYEQY
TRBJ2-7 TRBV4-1 ASSQEGTGSGVKQY
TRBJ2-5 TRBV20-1 SATNQETQY
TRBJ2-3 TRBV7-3 ASSQARADTQY
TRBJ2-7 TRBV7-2 ASSLTTQGAKEQY
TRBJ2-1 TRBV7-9 ASSRNFPSGLANEQF
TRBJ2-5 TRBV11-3 ASSSRLDRETQY
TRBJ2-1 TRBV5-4 ASSGGGLAEYNEQF
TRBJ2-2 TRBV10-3 AISPGTETGELF
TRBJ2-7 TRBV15 ATSRDLPGQGYEQY
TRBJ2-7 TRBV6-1 ASDPGQGYYEQY
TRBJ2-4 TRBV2 ASAQREIAKNIQY
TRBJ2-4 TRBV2 ASSPGTGRLIQY
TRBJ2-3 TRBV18 ASSDRETDTQY
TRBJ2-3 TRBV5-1 ASSPGDPNTDTQY
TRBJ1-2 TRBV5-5 ASSPGTLYGYT
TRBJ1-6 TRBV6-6 ASSWDPGQINSPLH
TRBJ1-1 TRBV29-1 SVDQGVGNTEAF
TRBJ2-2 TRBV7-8 ASSLVADLGTGELF